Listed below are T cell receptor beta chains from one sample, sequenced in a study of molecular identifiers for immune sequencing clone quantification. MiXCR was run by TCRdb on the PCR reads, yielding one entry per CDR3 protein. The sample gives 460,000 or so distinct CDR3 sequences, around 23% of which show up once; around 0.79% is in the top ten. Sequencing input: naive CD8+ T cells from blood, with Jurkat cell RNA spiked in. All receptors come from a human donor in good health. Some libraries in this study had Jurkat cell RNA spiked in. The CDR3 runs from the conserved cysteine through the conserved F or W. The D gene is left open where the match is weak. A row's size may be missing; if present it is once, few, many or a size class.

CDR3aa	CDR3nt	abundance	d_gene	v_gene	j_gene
CSARELAPSYEQYF	TGCAGTGCTAGAGAACTAGCGCCAAGCTACGAGCAGTACTTC	NA	TRBD2	TRBV20-1	TRBJ2-7
CASSREFGELFF	TGTGCCAGCAGTAGGGAGTTCGGGGAGCTGTTTTTT	many	NA	TRBV6-2/TRBV6-3	TRBJ2-2
CASSSETSDTQYF	TGTGCCAGCAGTTCGGAGACATCTGATACGCAGTATTTT	many	NA	TRBV2	TRBJ2-3
CASSSSSSYNEQFF	TGTGCCAGCAGCTCAAGTAGCTCCTACAATGAGCAGTTCTTC	few	NA	TRBV7-9	TRBJ2-1
CASSEALAGSSFSYEQYF	TGTGCCAGCAGTGAAGCACTAGCGGGATCTAGTTTCTCCTACGAGCAGTACTTC	NA	TRBD2	TRBV6-1	TRBJ2-7
CASSQDSIPTANGYTF	TGCGCCAGCAGCCAAGATAGTATCCCGACTGCGAATGGCTACACCTTC	many	NA	TRBV4-3	TRBJ1-2
CSARDQASVDTQYF	TGCAGTGCTAGAGATCAGGCGTCGGTAGATACGCAGTATTTT	many	NA	TRBV20-1	TRBJ2-3
CASRPGSGLAGTGELFF	TGTGCCAGCAGACCCGGCTCGGGACTAGCGGGGACCGGGGAGCTGTTTTTT	few	TRBD2	TRBV6-2/TRBV6-3	TRBJ2-2
CASSQIRDRGYQPQHF	TGTGCCAGCAGTCAAATCCGGGACAGGGGATATCAGCCCCAGCATTTT	NA	TRBD1	TRBV28	TRBJ1-5
CASTLAGVTAPQYF	TGTGCCAGCACCCTAGCGGGAGTGACCGCTCCGCAGTATTTT	NA	TRBD2	TRBV7-9	TRBJ2-3
CASSQDERGRAYEQYF	TGCGCCAGCAGCCAAGACGAGCGGGGGAGAGCCTACGAGCAGTACTTC	many	TRBD2	TRBV4-1	TRBJ2-7
CSADVGGNNPFTDTQYF	TGCAGCGCTGATGTGGGGGGCAACAACCCGTTCACAGATACGCAGTATTTT	many	NA	TRBV29-1	TRBJ2-3
CASSGSGSKTDTQHF	TGCGCCAGCAGCGGAAGCGGGAGTAAGACAGATACGCAGCATTTT	NA	NA	TRBV5-1	TRBJ1-5
CSVRSLYYEQYF	TGCAGCGTTCGTTCGCTTTACTACGAGCAGTACTTC	few	NA	TRBV29-1	TRBJ2-7
CASSDTGGVRAGELFF	TGTGCCAGTAGTGACACAGGGGGCGTAAGGGCCGGGGAGCTGTTTTTT	many	TRBD1	TRBV19	TRBJ2-2
CASSHTDGSSETQYF	TGTGCCAGCAGTCACACAGACGGGTCCTCGGAGACCCAGTACTTC	once	NA	TRBV6-1	TRBJ2-5
CASGLGTEAFF	TGTGCTAGTGGTTTGGGGACTGAAGCTTTCTTT	many	NA	TRBV12-5	TRBJ1-1
CSVVGDYFYEQYF	TGCAGCGTTGTGGGGGACTACTTCTACGAGCAGTACTTC	NA	TRBD2	TRBV29-1	TRBJ2-7
CASRLTGANYGYTF	TGTGCCAGCAGGTTGACAGGGGCTAACTATGGCTACACCTTC	NA	TRBD1	TRBV6-2/TRBV6-3	TRBJ1-2
CASRELAGTDSSQFF	TGTGCCAGCAGAGAACTGGCCGGGACTGACTCCTCGCAGTTCTTC	many	NA	TRBV2	TRBJ2-1
CASSQGGSLEYEPYF	TGCGCCAGCAGCCAAGGCGGGAGTCTGGAGTACGAGCCGTACTTC	NA	TRBD2	TRBV4-3	TRBJ2-7
CASSDSSVNEQFF	TGTGCCAGCAGCGACTCTAGCGTCAATGAGCAGTTCTTC	few	NA	TRBV7-9	TRBJ2-1
CSARETLAGKFYNEQFF	TGCAGTGCTAGAGAAACCCTGGCGGGAAAGTTCTACAATGAGCAGTTCTTC	NA	NA	TRBV20-1	TRBJ2-1
CARRLAARGPKNIQYF	TGTGCCCGCCGCTTAGCCGCCAGGGGCCCCAAAAACATTCAGTACTTC	NA	NA	TRBV13	TRBJ2-4
CASSGMGSRHPFF	TGTGCCAGCAGCGGTATGGGATCTCGACACCCTTTCTTT	few	NA	TRBV11-1	TRBJ1-1
CASSSRTRLGEVFF	TGTGCCAGTAGCTCTCGAACCCGTCTAGGGGAAGTTTTCTTT	NA	NA	TRBV7-9	TRBJ1-1
CASSPLGANYGYTF	TGTGCCAGCAGTCCGTTAGGGGCCAACTATGGCTACACCTTC	few	NA	TRBV28	TRBJ1-2
CASSQATGELFF	TGTGCCAGCAGCCAAGCCACCGGGGAGCTGTTTTTT	NA	NA	TRBV3-1	TRBJ2-2
CASSLEAGASYEQYF	TGCGCCAGCAGCTTGGAGGCGGGGGCTAGCTACGAGCAGTACTTC	many	NA	TRBV7-9	TRBJ2-7
CASSLGAGDTGELLF	TGTGCCAGCAGTTTAGGGGCAGGAGACACCGGGGAGCTGTTGTTT	NA	NA	TRBV27	TRBJ2-2
CASSHGPGTVNTGELFF	TGCGCCAGCAGCCATGGCCCCGGGACAGTGAACACCGGGGAGCTGTTTTTT	NA	TRBD1	TRBV4-3	TRBJ2-2
CSVEGQGAEAFF	TGCAGCGTAGAGGGACAGGGGGCCGAAGCTTTCTTT	many	TRBD1	TRBV29-1	TRBJ1-1
CASSKTGASNQPQHF	TGTGCCAGCAGCAAGACAGGGGCAAGCAATCAGCCCCAGCATTTT	NA	TRBD1	TRBV7-9	TRBJ1-5
CASSPMGDNYGYTF	TGCGCCAGCAGCCCTATGGGAGATAACTATGGCTACACCTTC	few	NA	TRBV4-3	TRBJ1-2
CASSLEPTVYNEQFF	TGTGCCAGCAGCTTAGAACCTACAGTCTACAATGAGCAGTTCTTC	many	NA	TRBV7-2	TRBJ2-1
CASSVSVSRGTDTQYF	TGTGCCAGCAGCGTAAGCGTTTCGCGGGGCACAGATACGCAGTATTTT	NA	NA	TRBV9	TRBJ2-3
CASSHRAGRETQYF	TGTGCCAGCAGCCACAGGGCCGGGAGAGAGACCCAGTACTTC	NA	NA	TRBV5-6	TRBJ2-5
CASSLDVRGGEQYF	TGCGCCAGCAGCTTGGACGTGCGGGGGGGCGAGCAGTACTTC	once	TRBD2	TRBV5-1	TRBJ2-7
CASSLEGYRNQPQHF	TGTGCCAGCAGCTTAGAGGGGTATCGCAATCAGCCCCAGCATTTT	few	NA	TRBV5-5	TRBJ1-5
CASSPSYGYEQYF	TGTGCCAGCAGCCCTTCTTATGGCTACGAGCAGTACTTC	NA	NA	TRBV3-1	TRBJ2-7
CASSQEAGASMNTEAFF	TGCGCCAGCAGCCAAGAAGCGGGGGCCAGTATGAACACTGAAGCTTTCTTT	many	NA	TRBV4-1	TRBJ1-1
CASSQALGSNQPQHF	TGCGCCAGCAGCCAAGCCTTGGGTAGCAATCAGCCCCAGCATTTT	many	NA	TRBV4-3	TRBJ1-5
CASSLVGLAGGSDTQYF	TGTGCCAGCAGCTTAGTGGGACTAGCGGGGGGGTCAGATACGCAGTATTTT	NA	TRBD2	TRBV7-2	TRBJ2-3